This paragraph reports one T cell receptor beta chain. The data stem from a study of CD8 T cells in Susac syndrome. V lost 5 bases to trimming and J lost 6 bases, with 17 bases between them. Germline loops: CDR1 SGHAT, CDR2 FQNNGV. The CDR3 spans 15 residues. With random hexamers, roughly 0.45 to 1 ug RNA was reverse transcribed. Amplification of the TCR beta CDR3 was carried out by immunoSEQ multiplex PCR, which spanned a total of 54 Vbeta and 13 Jbeta segments. TCRdb analysed the immunoSEQ multiplex PCR reads with MiXCR anew, one entry per CDR3 protein. The table records 140,000 or so distinct CDR3 sequences, 95% of them present only once.

The chain has TRBV11-2 and TRBJ2-1; possibly TRBD1 or TRBD2 for D (5 bases each). The sequencing sample was made of CD4+ T cells from PBMCs. The receptor was isolated from a human donor with Susac syndrome. The CDR3 DNA reads as TGTGCCAGCAGCCGGACCGGGACCATACCCAATGAGCAGTTCTTC. Amino acid sequence: CASSRTGTIPNEQFF.